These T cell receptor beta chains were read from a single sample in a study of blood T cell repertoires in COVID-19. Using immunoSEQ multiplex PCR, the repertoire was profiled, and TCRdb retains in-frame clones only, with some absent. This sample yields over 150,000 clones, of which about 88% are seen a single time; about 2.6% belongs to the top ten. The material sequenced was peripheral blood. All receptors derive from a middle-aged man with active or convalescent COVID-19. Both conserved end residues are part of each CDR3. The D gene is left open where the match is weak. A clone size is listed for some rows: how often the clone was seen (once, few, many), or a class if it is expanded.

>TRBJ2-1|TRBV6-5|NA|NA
TGTGCCAGCAGTTACTCGACATTCGGCGAGCAGTTCTTC
CASSYSTFGEQFF
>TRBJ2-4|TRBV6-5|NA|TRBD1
TGTGCCAGCAGAGGGACAGGGTGGGCCAAAAACATTCAGTACTTC
CASRGTGWAKNIQYF
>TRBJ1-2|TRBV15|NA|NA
TGTGCCACCAGCAGAGATCGGGTACCGGACTATGGCTACACCTTC
CATSRDRVPDYGYTF
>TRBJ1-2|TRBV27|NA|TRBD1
TGTGCCAGCAGAACAGGGGGGGGCGGGTACTATGGCTACACCTTC
CASRTGGGGYYGYTF
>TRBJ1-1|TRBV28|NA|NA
TGTGCCAGCCTCACCAGGGTGAACACTGAAGCTTTCTTT
CASLTRVNTEAFF
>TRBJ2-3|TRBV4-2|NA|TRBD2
TGTGCCAGCAGCCAAGATAGGACTAGCGGGTTCACAGATACGCAGTATTTT
CASSQDRTSGFTDTQYF
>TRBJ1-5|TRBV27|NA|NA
TGTGCCAGCAGTTTATTAGGGGTAAAAAGCAATCAGCCCCAGCATTTT
CASSLLGVKSNQPQHF
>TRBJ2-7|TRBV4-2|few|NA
TGTGCCAGCAGCCAAGATCTGGAGCTCGAGCAGTACTTC
CASSQDLELEQYF
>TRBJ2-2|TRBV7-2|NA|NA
TGTGCCAGCAGCCCCGGAGACAACACCGGGGAGCTGTTTTTT
CASSPGDNTGELFF
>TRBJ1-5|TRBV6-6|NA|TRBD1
TGTGCCAGCAGGGGGGACAGAAATCAGCCCCAGCATTTT
CASRGDRNQPQHF